Listed below are T cell receptor beta chains from one sample, sequenced in a study of blood T cell repertoires in COVID-19. Generated by immunoSEQ multiplex PCR, the TCRdb table keeps only in-frame clones and is missing some. The repertoire consists of 110,000 or so clones, with over 70% occurring once and the leading ten covering 6.5% to 8%. The sequenced material came from peripheral blood. The receptors here all came from a woman between 50 and 59 years old with acute or convalescent COVID-19. The CDR3 runs from the conserved cysteine through the conserved F or W. The order of the fields is D gene, V gene, J gene, clone size, CDR3 protein, CDR3 DNA. D genes are given only for firm matches. Clone size is given for some rows only: seen once, a few or many times, or a class if the clone is expanded.

d_gene: TRBD2
v_gene: TRBV14
j_gene: TRBJ2-5
abundance: NA
CDR3aa: CASSNSGGPVTQYF
CDR3nt: TGTGCCAGCAGCAATTCGGGGGGACCGGTGACCCAGTACTTC

d_gene: NA
v_gene: TRBV11-2
j_gene: TRBJ1-2
abundance: NA
CDR3aa: CASSSLMGHYGYTF
CDR3nt: TGTGCCAGCAGCTCCCTAATGGGGCACTATGGCTACACCTTC

d_gene: TRBD1
v_gene: TRBV7-9
j_gene: TRBJ1-2
abundance: NA
CDR3aa: CASSPQTGGDGYTF
CDR3nt: TGTGCCAGCAGCCCCCAAACAGGGGGCGATGGCTACACCTTC

d_gene: TRBD2
v_gene: TRBV5-5
j_gene: TRBJ2-1
abundance: NA
CDR3aa: CASSGGTSGGLNYNEQFF
CDR3nt: TGTGCCAGCAGCGGAGGGACTAGCGGGGGGCTGAATTACAATGAGCAGTTCTTC

d_gene: TRBD2
v_gene: TRBV7-9
j_gene: TRBJ2-1
abundance: NA
CDR3aa: CASSLLSGGNNEQFF
CDR3nt: TGTGCCAGCAGCCTCCTTAGCGGGGGGAACAATGAGCAGTTCTTC

d_gene: NA
v_gene: TRBV5-1
j_gene: TRBJ1-2
abundance: few
CDR3aa: CASSLNPGGQPDGYTF
CDR3nt: TGCGCCAGCAGCTTGAACCCAGGCGGGCAACCCGATGGCTACACCTTC

d_gene: TRBD2
v_gene: TRBV6-5
j_gene: TRBJ2-7
abundance: NA
CDR3aa: CASSPGGPSYEQYF
CDR3nt: TGTGCCAGCAGTCCGGGGGGGCCGAGTTACGAGCAGTACTTC

d_gene: NA
v_gene: TRBV5-1
j_gene: TRBJ1-3
abundance: NA
CDR3aa: CASSLGQTSGNTIYF
CDR3nt: TGCGCCAGCAGCTTGGGACAGACCTCTGGAAACACCATATATTTT

d_gene: NA
v_gene: TRBV6-6
j_gene: TRBJ1-1
abundance: NA
CDR3aa: CASSRQVNTEAFF
CDR3nt: TGTGCCAGCAGTCGACAGGTTAACACTGAAGCTTTCTTT

d_gene: NA
v_gene: TRBV5-5
j_gene: TRBJ2-7
abundance: once
CDR3aa: CASSSAEETGDYEQYF
CDR3nt: TGTGCCAGCAGCTCAGCGGAGGAGACGGGGGACTACGAGCAGTACTTC

d_gene: TRBD1
v_gene: TRBV11-2
j_gene: TRBJ2-2
abundance: NA
CDR3aa: CASNSKDRGRTGELFF
CDR3nt: TGTGCCAGCAACTCCAAAGACAGGGGGCGCACCGGGGAGCTGTTTTTT

d_gene: NA
v_gene: TRBV9
j_gene: TRBJ2-2
abundance: NA
CDR3aa: CASRPGANTGELFF
CDR3nt: TGTGCCAGCAGACCTGGGGCAAACACCGGGGAGCTGTTTTTT

d_gene: NA
v_gene: TRBV11-2
j_gene: TRBJ2-2
abundance: NA
CDR3aa: CASSLAGHRELFF
CDR3nt: TGTGCCAGCAGCTTGGCAGGTCACCGGGAGCTGTTTTTT

d_gene: TRBD1
v_gene: TRBV6-5
j_gene: TRBJ2-3
abundance: NA
CDR3aa: CASSYSSQGARDTQYF
CDR3nt: TGTGCCAGCAGTTACTCGAGCCAGGGGGCGAGAGATACGCAGTATTTT

d_gene: TRBD1
v_gene: TRBV6-5
j_gene: TRBJ1-1
abundance: NA
CDR3aa: CASIIDRANTEAFF
CDR3nt: TGTGCCAGCATCATCGACAGGGCGAACACTGAAGCTTTCTTT

d_gene: TRBD1
v_gene: TRBV2
j_gene: TRBJ1-1
abundance: NA
CDR3aa: CASSYQGALNTEAFF
CDR3nt: TGTGCCAGCAGTTATCAGGGGGCTCTGAACACTGAAGCTTTCTTT

d_gene: NA
v_gene: TRBV12-5
j_gene: TRBJ1-2
abundance: NA
CDR3aa: CASAIAGGSNYGYTF
CDR3nt: TGTGCTAGTGCCATTGCCGGAGGATCTAACTATGGCTACACCTTC

d_gene: NA
v_gene: TRBV6-1
j_gene: TRBJ1-4
abundance: NA
CDR3aa: CASSERRDLGKLFF
CDR3nt: TGTGCCAGCAGTGAGCGGCGGGACCTGGGAAAACTGTTTTTT

d_gene: NA
v_gene: TRBV18
j_gene: TRBJ2-7
abundance: NA
CDR3aa: CASSPSGNEQYF
CDR3nt: TGTGCCAGCTCACCATCCGGTAACGAGCAGTACTTC

d_gene: NA
v_gene: TRBV6-5
j_gene: TRBJ1-2
abundance: NA
CDR3aa: CASSYGGAANYGYTF
CDR3nt: TGTGCCAGCAGTTACGGCGGGGCTGCTAACTATGGCTACACCTTC

d_gene: TRBD1
v_gene: TRBV5-1
j_gene: TRBJ1-6
abundance: NA
CDR3aa: CASSPGQSNSPLHF
CDR3nt: TGCGCCAGCAGCCCGGGACAGAGTAATTCACCCCTCCACTTT

d_gene: NA
v_gene: TRBV9
j_gene: TRBJ1-4
abundance: NA
CDR3aa: CASAVGPGGPNEKLFF
CDR3nt: TGTGCCAGTGCAGTCGGACCGGGGGGACCTAATGAAAAACTGTTTTTT

d_gene: NA
v_gene: TRBV30
j_gene: TRBJ1-1
abundance: NA
CDR3aa: CAWSRGGKDTEAFF
CDR3nt: TGTGCCTGGAGTAGGGGAGGGAAGGACACTGAAGCTTTCTTT

d_gene: TRBD1
v_gene: TRBV7-2
j_gene: TRBJ1-2
abundance: NA
CDR3aa: CASSLTTGMSYGYTF
CDR3nt: TGTGCCAGCAGCCTGACGACAGGGATGAGCTATGGCTACACCTTC

d_gene: NA
v_gene: TRBV10-3
j_gene: TRBJ1-5
abundance: once
CDR3aa: CAGRGGVDQPQHF
CDR3nt: TGTGCCGGACGGGGAGGGGTTGATCAGCCCCAGCATTTT

d_gene: NA
v_gene: TRBV5-4
j_gene: TRBJ2-7
abundance: once
CDR3aa: CASSLRPGTFYEQYF
CDR3nt: TGTGCCAGCAGCTTGCGTCCGGGGACTTTCTACGAGCAGTACTTC

d_gene: TRBD1
v_gene: TRBV18
j_gene: TRBJ1-2
abundance: once
CDR3aa: CASSELPGQGAVGYTF
CDR3nt: TGTGCCAGCTCAGAATTACCGGGACAGGGGGCGGTTGGCTACACCTTC

d_gene: NA
v_gene: TRBV6-5
j_gene: TRBJ1-2
abundance: NA
CDR3aa: CASSYSTGIGGYTF
CDR3nt: TGTGCCAGCAGTTACAGCACAGGGATCGGCGGCTACACCTTC